The 8 T cell receptor beta chains in this list originate from one sample, sequenced in a study of blood T cell repertoires in COVID-19. Sequencing was performed with immunoSEQ multiplex PCR; in TCRdb, only in-frame clones are kept and a portion is missing. This table has more than 300,000 clones, around 90% appearing once. Sequencing was performed on peripheral blood. Source of these receptors: a woman younger than 30 who had recovered from COVID-19.

This chain uses TRBV2 with TRBJ1-5; D might be TRBD1 (6 bases). This CDR3 comprises 15 residues. V gave up 0 bases and J gave up 5 bases, with 11 bases separating them. Looked up from germline, CDR1 is SNHLY and CDR2 is FYNNEI. The CDR3 DNA is TGTGCCAGCAGTGAAGCTGGGACAAGAGATCAGCCCCAGCATTTT. Protein: CASSEAGTRDQPQHF.

V usage is TRBV5-1 and J usage is TRBJ2-3; TRBD2 aligns across 7 bases. V shed 3 bases, J shed 2 bases, and the junction held 6 bases outside the gene matches. The CDR3 consists of 15 residues. In germline, CDR1 is SGHRS, CDR2 YFSETQ. CDR3 loop: CASSSLAAITDTQYF. The DNA of the CDR3 is TGCGCCAGCAGCTCTCTAGCGGCGATCACAGATACGCAGTATTTT.

V usage is TRBV11-3 and J usage is TRBJ2-1; D is undetermined. The germline V gene encodes CDR1 SGHNT and CDR2 YENEEA. Between the trimmed V and J ends, which lost 0 bases and 0 bases, there was a span of 12 bases. This CDR3 comprises 17 residues. This chain's CDR3 is CASSLEAPLLSYNEQFF. CDR3 bases: TGTGCCAGCAGCTTAGAAGCGCCTCTCCTCTCCTACAATGAGCAGTTCTTC.

The rearrangement joins TRBV30 to TRBJ2-1; TRBD2 might be the D (6 bases). This CDR3 has 15 residues. The germline V gene encodes CDR1 GTSNPN and CDR2 SVGIG (reference sequence). V lost 0 bases, J lost 7 bases, and 16 bases lay in between. The DNA for the CDR3 is TGTGCCTGGAGTGTACGTGGGAGGCCGTGGAATGAGCAGTTCTTC. It yields the protein CAWSVRGRPWNEQFF. The whole variable domain, filled in from reference TRBV30 and TRBJ2-1, reads SQTIHQWPATLVQPVGSPLSLECTVEGTSNPNLYWYRQAAGRGLQLLFYSVGIGQISSEVPQNLSASRPQDRQFILSSKKLLLSDSGFYLCAWSVRGRPWNEQFFGPGTRLTVL.

In its sample, this clone was seen once. The rearrangement joins TRBV7-2 to TRBJ2-1, with 10 bases lining up with TRBD2. V dropped 4 bases and J dropped 0; count of bases not matched to a gene: 9. Germline CDR1 is SGHTA and CDR2 is FQGNSA. This CDR3 comprises 18 residues. CDR3 DNA: TGTGCCAGCAGCTCGAGCGGGAGGGGTTTTAGCTCCTACAATGAGCAGTTCTTC. Protein product: CASSSSGRGFSSYNEQFF.

The chain recombines TRBV19 with TRBJ1-5; TRBD1 is a possible D gene (6 bases). The CDR3 sequence is 14 residues long. V was pared by 4 bases and J by 4 bases, with 11 bases between. CDR1 is LNHDA and CDR2 is SQIVND in the germline V gene (reference sequence). This CDR3 reads CASSSWGLNQPQHF. The CDR3 DNA sequence: TGTGCCAGTAGTAGCTGGGGGCTGAATCAGCCCCAGCATTTT. Full variable domain (missing parts from reference TRBV19 and TRBJ1-5): DGGITQSPKYLFRKEGQNVTLSCEQNLNHDAMYWYRQDPGQGLRLIYYSQIVNDFQKGDIAEGYSVSREKKESFPLTVTSAQKNPTAFYLCASSSWGLNQPQHFGDGTRLSIL.

Regarding this clone: The junction and the germline gene differ at one end; a read error may be behind it. The chain joins TRBV4-1 to TRBJ2-1; 8 bases fit TRBD2. Looked up from germline, CDR1 is MGHRA and CDR2 is YSYEKL. The CDR3 loop spans 17 amino acids. The CDR3 DNA reads TGCGCCAGCAGCAAAGACCCGAGCGGGAGACATCTATGGGAGCAGTTCTTC. Its protein product is CASSKDPSGRHLWEQFF.

The chain couples TRBV18 to TRBJ2-5, with no clear D. CDR3 size: 16 residues. Germline V gene lookup returns CDR1 KGHSH and CDR2 LQKENI. Trimming took 1 base from V and 4 from J, leaving 16 bases between them. The CDR3 region has the DNA TGTGCCAGCTCACCACGGGCCCCCGCAACTTCAGAGACCCAGTACTTC. This encodes CASSPRAPATSETQYF.